This TCR beta chain was sequenced for a study of blood T cell repertoires in COVID-19. Method: immunoSEQ multiplex PCR; TCRdb's copy keeps in-frame clones and lacks some. The table includes 250,000 to 300,000 clones, roughly 89% detected once. Between the trimmed V and J ends, which lost 6 bases and 5 bases, there was a span of 13 bases. This CDR3 has 12 residues. The V gene's germline CDR1 is SQVTM and CDR2 ANQGSEA. The gene calls are TRBV29-1 and TRBJ2-5; D remains unclear. This clonotype was sampled from an older woman with COVID-19, enrolled during active disease. Sequencing was carried out using peripheral blood. CDR3 DNA sequence: TGCAGCGTCCGGTCCCCCGGGGAGACCCAGTACTTC. It specifies CSVRSPGETQYF.